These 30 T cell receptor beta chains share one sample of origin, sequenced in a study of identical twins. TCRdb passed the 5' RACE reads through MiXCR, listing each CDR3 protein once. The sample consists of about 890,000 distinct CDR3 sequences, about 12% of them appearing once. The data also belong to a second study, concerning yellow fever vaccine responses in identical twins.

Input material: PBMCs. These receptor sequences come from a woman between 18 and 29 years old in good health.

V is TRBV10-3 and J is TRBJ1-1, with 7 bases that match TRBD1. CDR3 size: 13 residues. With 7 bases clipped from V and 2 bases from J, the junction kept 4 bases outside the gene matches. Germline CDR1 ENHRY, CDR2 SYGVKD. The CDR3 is CAITQGGNTEAFF. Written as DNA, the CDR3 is TGTGCCATCACCCAGGGGGGTAACACTGAAGCTTTCTTT.

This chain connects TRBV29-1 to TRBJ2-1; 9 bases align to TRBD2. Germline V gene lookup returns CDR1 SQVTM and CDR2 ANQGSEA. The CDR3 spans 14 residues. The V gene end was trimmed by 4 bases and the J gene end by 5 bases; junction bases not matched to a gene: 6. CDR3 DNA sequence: TGCAGCGTTGTTGTACTAGCGGGCAACAATGAGCAGTTCTTC. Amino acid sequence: CSVVVLAGNNEQFF.

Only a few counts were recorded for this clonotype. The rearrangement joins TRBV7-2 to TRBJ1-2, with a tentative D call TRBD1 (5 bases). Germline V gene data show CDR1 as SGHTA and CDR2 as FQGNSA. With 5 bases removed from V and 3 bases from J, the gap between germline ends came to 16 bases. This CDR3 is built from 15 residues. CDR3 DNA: TGTGCCAGCAGCCCAGGGTGGGCTCCCGACTATGGCTACACCTTC. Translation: CASSPGWAPDYGYTF.

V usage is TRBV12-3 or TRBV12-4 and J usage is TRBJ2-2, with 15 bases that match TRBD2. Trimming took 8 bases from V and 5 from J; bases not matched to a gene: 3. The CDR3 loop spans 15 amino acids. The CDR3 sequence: CASGLAGGPTGELFF. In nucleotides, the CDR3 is TGTGCCAGCGGACTAGCGGGAGGGCCGACCGGGGAGCTGTTTTTT.

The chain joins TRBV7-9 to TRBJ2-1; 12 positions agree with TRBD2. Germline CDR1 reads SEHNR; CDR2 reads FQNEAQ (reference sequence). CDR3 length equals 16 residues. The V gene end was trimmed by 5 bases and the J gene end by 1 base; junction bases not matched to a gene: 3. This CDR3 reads CASSITSGGSYNEQFF. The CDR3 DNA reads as TGTGCCAGCAGCATTACTAGCGGGGGGTCCTACAATGAGCAGTTCTTC.

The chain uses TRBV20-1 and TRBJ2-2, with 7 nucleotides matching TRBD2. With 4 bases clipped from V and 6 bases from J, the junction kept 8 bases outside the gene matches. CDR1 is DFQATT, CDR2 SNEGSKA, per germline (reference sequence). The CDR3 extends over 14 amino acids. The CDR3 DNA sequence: TGCAGTGCTACCCTGGGGCTAGCGGCCGGGGAGCTGTTTTTT. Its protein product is CSATLGLAAGELFF.

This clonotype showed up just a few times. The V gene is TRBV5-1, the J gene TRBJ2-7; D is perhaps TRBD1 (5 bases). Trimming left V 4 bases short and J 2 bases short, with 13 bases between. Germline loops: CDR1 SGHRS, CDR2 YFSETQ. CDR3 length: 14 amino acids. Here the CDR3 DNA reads TGCGCCAGCAGCCCGGATAGGGGTACCTACGAGCAGTACTTC. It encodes CASSPDRGTYEQYF.

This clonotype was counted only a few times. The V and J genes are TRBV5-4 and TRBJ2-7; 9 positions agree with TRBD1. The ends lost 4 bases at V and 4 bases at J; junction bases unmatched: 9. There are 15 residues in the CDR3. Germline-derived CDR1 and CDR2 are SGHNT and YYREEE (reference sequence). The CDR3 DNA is TGTGCCAGCAGCCTCGGGACAGGGCTACTTTACGAGCAGTACGTC. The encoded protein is CASSLGTGLLYEQYV.

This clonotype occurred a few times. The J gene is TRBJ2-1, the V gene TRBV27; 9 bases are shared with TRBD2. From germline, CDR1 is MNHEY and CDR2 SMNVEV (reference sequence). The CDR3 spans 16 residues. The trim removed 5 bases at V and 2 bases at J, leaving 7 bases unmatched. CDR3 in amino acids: CASSLYSGSAYNEQFF. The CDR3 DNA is TGTGCCAGCAGTCTATATAGCGGGAGCGCCTACAATGAGCAGTTCTTC.

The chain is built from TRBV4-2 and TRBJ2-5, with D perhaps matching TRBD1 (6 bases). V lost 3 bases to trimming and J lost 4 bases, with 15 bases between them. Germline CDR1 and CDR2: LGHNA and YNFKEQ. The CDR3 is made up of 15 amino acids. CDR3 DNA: TGTGCCAGCAGCCAGATAGGGACGACAGGAGAGACCCAGTACTTC. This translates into CASSQIGTTGETQYF.

CDR3 residues: CASSLTLGGGQETQYF. Written as DNA, the CDR3 is TGTGCCAGCAGTTTGACCTTAGGAGGGGGCCAAGAGACCCAGTACTTC. This chain links TRBV28 with TRBJ2-5; either TRBD1 or TRBD2 may supply D (6 bases each). The CDR3 is 16 residues long. Looked up from germline, CDR1 is MDHEN and CDR2 is SYDVKM. Trimming shortened V by 3 bases and J by 1 base, and 15 bases separated the two germline ends.

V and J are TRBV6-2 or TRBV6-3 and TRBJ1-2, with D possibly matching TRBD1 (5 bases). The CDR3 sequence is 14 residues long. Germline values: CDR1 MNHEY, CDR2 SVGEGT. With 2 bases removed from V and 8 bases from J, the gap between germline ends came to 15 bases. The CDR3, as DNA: TGTGCCAGCAGTTACGGGGGTCATACGAGCGGCTACACCTTC. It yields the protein CASSYGGHTSGYTF.

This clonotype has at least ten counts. The CDR3 is CASKTGTGGIYTGELFF. DNA of the CDR3: TGTGCCAGCAAAACCGGGACAGGGGGCATCTACACCGGGGAGCTGTTTTTT. The chain combines TRBV2 with TRBJ2-2; 12 nucleotides agree with TRBD1. The CDR3 is 17 amino acids. Germline V gene data show CDR1 as SNHLY and CDR2 as FYNNEI. Trimming removed 7 bases from V and 3 bases from J; junction bases left unmatched: 9.

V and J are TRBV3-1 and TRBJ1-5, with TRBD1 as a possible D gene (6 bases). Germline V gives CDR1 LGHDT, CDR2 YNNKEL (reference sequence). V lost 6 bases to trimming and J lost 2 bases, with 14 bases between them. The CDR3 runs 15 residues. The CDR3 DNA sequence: TGTGCCAGCAGAGCAGGGGAAGGGGGCAATCAGCCCCAGCATTTT. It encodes CASRAGEGGNQPQHF.

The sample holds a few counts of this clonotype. In DNA form, the CDR3 reads TGTGCCATCAGTGATACGGGAGTCGGCTACAATGAGCAGTTCTTC. Translated, it gives CAISDTGVGYNEQFF. The chain links TRBV10-3 to TRBJ2-1, with D possibly being TRBD2 (6 bases). Per germline, CDR1 ENHRY and CDR2 SYGVKD. This CDR3 is built from 15 residues. The ends were cut back, 3 bases at V and 3 bases at J, with 12 bases in the middle.

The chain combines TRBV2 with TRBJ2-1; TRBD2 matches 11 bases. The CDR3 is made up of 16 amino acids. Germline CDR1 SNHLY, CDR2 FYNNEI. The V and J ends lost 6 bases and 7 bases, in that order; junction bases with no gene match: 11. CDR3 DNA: TGTGCCAGCAGGAATAGCGGGGGGGCGGTTGATAATGAGCAGTTCTTC. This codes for CASRNSGGAVDNEQFF.

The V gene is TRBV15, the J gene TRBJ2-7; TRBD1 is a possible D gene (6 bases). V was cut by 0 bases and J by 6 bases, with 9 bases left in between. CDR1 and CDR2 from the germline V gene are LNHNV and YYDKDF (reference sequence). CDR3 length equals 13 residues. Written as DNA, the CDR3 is TGTGCCACCAGCAGAGATCTGGGGGCCGAGCAGTACGTC. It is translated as CATSRDLGAEQYV.

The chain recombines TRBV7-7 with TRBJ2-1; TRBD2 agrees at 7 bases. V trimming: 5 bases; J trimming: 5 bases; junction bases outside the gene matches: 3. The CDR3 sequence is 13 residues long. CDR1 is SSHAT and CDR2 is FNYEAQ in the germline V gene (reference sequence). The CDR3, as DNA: TGTGCCAGCAGCAACGGGGGGAACAATGAGCAGTTCTTC. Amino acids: CASSNGGNNEQFF.

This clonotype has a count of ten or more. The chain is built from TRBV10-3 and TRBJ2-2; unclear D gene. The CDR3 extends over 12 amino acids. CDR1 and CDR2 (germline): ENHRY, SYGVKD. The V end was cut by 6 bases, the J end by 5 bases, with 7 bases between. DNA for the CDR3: TGTGCCATCAGAAGAGCGACCGGGGAGCTGTTTTTT. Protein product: CAIRRATGELFF.

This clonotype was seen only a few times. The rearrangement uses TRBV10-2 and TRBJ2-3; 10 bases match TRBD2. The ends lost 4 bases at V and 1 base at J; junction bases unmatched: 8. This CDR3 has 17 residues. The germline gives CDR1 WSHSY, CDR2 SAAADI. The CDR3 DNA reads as TGCGCCAGCAGTGGAGTAGCGGGGGGCCGTGGCACAGATACGCAGTATTTT. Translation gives CASSGVAGGRGTDTQYF.

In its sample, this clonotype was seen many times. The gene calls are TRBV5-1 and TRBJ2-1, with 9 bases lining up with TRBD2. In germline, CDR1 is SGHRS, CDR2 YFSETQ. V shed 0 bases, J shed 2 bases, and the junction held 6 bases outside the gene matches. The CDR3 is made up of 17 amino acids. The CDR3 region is CASSLEGSGRPYNEQFF. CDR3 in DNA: TGCGCCAGCAGCTTGGAAGGTAGCGGGAGACCCTACAATGAGCAGTTCTTC.

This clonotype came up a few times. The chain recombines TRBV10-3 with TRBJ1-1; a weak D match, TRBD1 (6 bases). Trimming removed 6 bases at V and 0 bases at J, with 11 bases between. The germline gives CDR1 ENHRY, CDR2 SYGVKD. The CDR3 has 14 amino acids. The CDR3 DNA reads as TGTGCCATCAGATACAGGGACATGAACACTGAAGCTTTCTTT. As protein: CAIRYRDMNTEAFF.

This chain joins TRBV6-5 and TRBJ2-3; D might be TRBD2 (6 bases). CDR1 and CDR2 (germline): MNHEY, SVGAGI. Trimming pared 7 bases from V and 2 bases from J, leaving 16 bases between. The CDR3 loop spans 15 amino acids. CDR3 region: CASINTGEVTDTQYF. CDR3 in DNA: TGTGCCAGCATTAATACGGGAGAGGTCACAGATACGCAGTATTTT.

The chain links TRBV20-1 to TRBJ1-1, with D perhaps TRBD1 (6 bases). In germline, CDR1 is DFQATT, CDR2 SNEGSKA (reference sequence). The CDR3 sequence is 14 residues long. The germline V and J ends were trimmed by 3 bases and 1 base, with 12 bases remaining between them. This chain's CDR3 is CSASPGHWNTEAFF. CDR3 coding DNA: TGCAGTGCTAGTCCGGGACACTGGAACACTGAAGCTTTCTTT.

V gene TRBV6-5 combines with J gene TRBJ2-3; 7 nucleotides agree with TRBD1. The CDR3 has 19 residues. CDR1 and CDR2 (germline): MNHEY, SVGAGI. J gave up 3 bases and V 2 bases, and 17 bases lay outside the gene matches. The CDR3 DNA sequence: TGTGCCAGCAGTTACCCCCGGGCAGGGGGACCTCTAGCAACAGATACGCAGTATTTT. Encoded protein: CASSYPRAGGPLATDTQYF.

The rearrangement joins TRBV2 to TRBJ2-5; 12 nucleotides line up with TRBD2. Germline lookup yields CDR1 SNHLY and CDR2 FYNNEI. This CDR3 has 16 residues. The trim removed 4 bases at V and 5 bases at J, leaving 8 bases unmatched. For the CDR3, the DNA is TGTGCCAGCAGTGCTCTAGCGGGAGGGCCGGGGGAGACCCAGTACTTC. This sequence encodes CASSALAGGPGETQYF.

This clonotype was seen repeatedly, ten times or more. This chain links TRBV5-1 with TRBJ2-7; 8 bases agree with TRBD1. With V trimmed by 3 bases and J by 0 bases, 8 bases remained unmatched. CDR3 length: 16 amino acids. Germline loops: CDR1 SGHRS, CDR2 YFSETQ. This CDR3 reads CASSWTGTESSYEQYF. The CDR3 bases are TGCGCCAGCAGCTGGACAGGGACCGAATCCTCCTACGAGCAGTACTTC.

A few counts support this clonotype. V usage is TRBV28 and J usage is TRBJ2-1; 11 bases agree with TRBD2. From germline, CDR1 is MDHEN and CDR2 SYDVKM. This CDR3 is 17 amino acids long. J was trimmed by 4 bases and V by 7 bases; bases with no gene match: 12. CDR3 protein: CASTDLLGTSGYNEQFF. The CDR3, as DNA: TGTGCCAGCACCGACCTACTCGGGACTAGCGGATACAATGAGCAGTTCTTC. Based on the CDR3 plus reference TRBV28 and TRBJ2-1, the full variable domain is DVKVTQSSRYLVKRTGEKVFLECVQDMDHENMFWYRQDPGLGLRLIYFSYDVKMKEKGDIPEGYSVSREKKERFSLILESASTNQTSMYLCASTDLLGTSGYNEQFFGPGTRLTVL.

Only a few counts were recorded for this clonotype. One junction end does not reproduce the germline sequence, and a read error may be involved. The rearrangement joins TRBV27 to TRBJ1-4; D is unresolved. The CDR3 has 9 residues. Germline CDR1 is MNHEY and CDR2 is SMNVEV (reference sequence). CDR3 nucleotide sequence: TGTGCCAGCGGTTTACCGCACGTTTTT. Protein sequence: CASGLPHVF. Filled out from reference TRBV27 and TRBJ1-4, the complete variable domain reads EAQVTQNPRYLITVTGKKLTVTCSQNMNHEYMSWYRQDPGLGLRQIYYSMNVEVTDKGDVPEGYKVSRKEKRNFPLILESPSPNQTSLYFCASGLPHVFGSGTQLSVL.

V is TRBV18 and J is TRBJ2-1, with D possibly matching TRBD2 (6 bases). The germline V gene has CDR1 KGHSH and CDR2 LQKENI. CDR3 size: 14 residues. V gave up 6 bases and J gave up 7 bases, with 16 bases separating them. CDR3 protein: CASSPKGLNNEQFF. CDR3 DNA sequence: TGTGCCAGCTCTCCAAAGGGACTCAATAATGAGCAGTTCTTC.